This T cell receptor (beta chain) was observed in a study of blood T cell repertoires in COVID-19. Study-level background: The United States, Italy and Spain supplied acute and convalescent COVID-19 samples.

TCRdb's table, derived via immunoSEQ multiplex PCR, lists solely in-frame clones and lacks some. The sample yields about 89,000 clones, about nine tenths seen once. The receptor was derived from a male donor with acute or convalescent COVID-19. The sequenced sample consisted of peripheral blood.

DNA for the CDR3: TGCAGCGTTGAAGTGGCTCCCAACTATGGCTACACCTTC. Encoded protein: CSVEVAPNYGYTF. The chain has TRBV29-1 and TRBJ1-2; no clear D gene. This CDR3 comprises 13 residues. V shed 1 base and J shed 2 bases, with 8 bases lying between them. Germline V gives CDR1 SQVTM, CDR2 ANQGSEA. Full variable domain (remainder filled in from reference TRBV29-1 and TRBJ1-2): SAVISQKPSRDICQRGTSLTIQCQVDSQVTMMFWYRQQPGQSLTLIATANQGSEATYESGFVIDKFPISRPNLTFSTLTVSNMSPEDSSIYLCSVEVAPNYGYTFGSGTRLTVV.